This TCR beta chain came from a study of T-cell reconstitution after alpha-beta-depleted transplantation in children. Many counts were recorded for this clonotype. Unique molecular identifiers were used to barcode this TCRbeta library. MiXCR, run by TCRdb on the PCR reads, gives a single entry per CDR3 protein. The sample carries fewer than 400,000 distinct CDR3 sequences, over 20% recorded once. The receptor comes from a human donor who donated a stem cell graft to a child with acute myeloid leukemia. The source was PBMCs from the stem cell graft donor, collected from the stem cell graft.

CDR3 loop: CSVESREGRDAYEQYF. The DNA of the CDR3 is TGCAGCGTTGAGTCACGGGAGGGCCGGGACGCCTACGAGCAGTACTTC. V gene TRBV29-1 combines with J gene TRBJ2-7, with 8 nucleotides matching TRBD2. Germline loops: CDR1 SQVTM, CDR2 ANQGSEA. The CDR3 contains 16 residues. Losses at the gene ends were 3 bases for V and 2 bases for J; bases not matched to a gene: 12.